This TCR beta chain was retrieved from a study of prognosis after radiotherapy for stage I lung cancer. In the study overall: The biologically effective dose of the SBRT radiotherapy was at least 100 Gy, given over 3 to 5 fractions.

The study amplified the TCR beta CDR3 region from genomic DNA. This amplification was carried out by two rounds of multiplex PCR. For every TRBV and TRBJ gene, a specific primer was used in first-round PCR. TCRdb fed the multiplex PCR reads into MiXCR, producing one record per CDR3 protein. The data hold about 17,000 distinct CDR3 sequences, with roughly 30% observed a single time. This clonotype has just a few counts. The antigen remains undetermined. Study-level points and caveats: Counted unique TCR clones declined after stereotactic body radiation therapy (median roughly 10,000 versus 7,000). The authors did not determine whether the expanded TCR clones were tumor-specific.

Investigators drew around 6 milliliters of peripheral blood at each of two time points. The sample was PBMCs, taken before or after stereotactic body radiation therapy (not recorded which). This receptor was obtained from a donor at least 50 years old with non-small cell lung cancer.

The CDR3 bases are TGTGCCACCAGCTACCGCCGAAACACTGAAGCTTTCTTT. It codes for CATSYRRNTEAFF. The genes are TRBV15 and TRBJ1-1; no clear D gene. Looked up from germline, CDR1 is LNHNV and CDR2 is YYDKDF (reference sequence). The V end was cut by 5 bases, the J end by 2 bases, with 9 bases between. The CDR3 totals 13 residues.